A single sample gave rise to the 2 T cell receptor beta chains below, sequenced in a study of T cell repertoires in cytomegalovirus infection. TCRdb independently ran MiXCR on the reads; one entry per CDR3 protein. The sample consists of approximately 600,000 distinct CDR3 sequences, 40% of them appearing once. Their cognate antigens are unknown. Here the sequenced sample was cultured PBMCs, taken from culture after CMV antigen stimulation. All receptors derive from a human donor in good health (CMV status not recorded). Some clones in this sample may be carry-over from other donors' samples.

The rearrangement joins TRBV20-1 to TRBJ2-5; D not certain. There are 15 residues in the CDR3. Germline CDR1 is DFQATT and CDR2 is SNEGSKA (reference sequence). The V end was cut by 6 bases, the J end by 4 bases, with 21 bases between. CDR3 DNA: TGCAGTGCCCCCAAGCCCAGTCCCTCCCCAGAGACCCAGTACTTC. Its protein is CSAPKPSPSPETQYF.

V is TRBV12-3 or TRBV12-4 and J is TRBJ2-7; 14 bases agree with TRBD2. V lost 5 bases and J lost 2; bases outside the gene matches: 5. This CDR3 has 16 residues. The CDR3 is CASSAGLAGGAYEQYF. CDR3 DNA: TGTGCCAGCAGTGCCGGACTAGCGGGAGGCGCCTACGAGCAGTACTTC.